This T cell receptor (beta chain) came from a study of shared clonotypes between healthy human individuals. Findings and limits, study-wide: Relative to memory subsets, naive subsets generally showed larger estimated richness.

A CD45RA+ naive subset and a CD45RA-negative memory subset were split from CD4+ cells. The CDR3 is 15 amino acids. With V trimmed by 3 bases and J by 2 bases, 7 bases remained unmatched. CDR1 and CDR2 from the germline V gene are PRHDT and FYEKMQ (reference sequence). Original analysis: ImmunoSEQ output lacked quality scores and full-length reads, limiting matched filtering. The table came from immunoSEQ multiplex PCR; TCRdb's copy has only in-frame clones and leaves some out. Clonal size and the V and J genes are those of that table, whereas D and trimming came from the DNA. The sample includes over 2 million clones, less than 95% of them seen just once. Comments on this clone: As yet, its antigen is unknown.

The origin of this receptor is a man aged 18 to 30 in good health. Some clones in this sample may be carry-over from other donors' samples. V gene TRBV13 combines with J gene TRBJ2-7; 7 bases line up with TRBD1. The sample was naive CD4+ T cells from PBMCs. The subset is: CD45RA+ positively selected. The chain's CDR3 is CASSFTRQGPYEQYF. The CDR3 DNA sequence: TGTGCCAGCAGCTTCACCCGACAGGGACCCTACGAGCAGTACTTC.